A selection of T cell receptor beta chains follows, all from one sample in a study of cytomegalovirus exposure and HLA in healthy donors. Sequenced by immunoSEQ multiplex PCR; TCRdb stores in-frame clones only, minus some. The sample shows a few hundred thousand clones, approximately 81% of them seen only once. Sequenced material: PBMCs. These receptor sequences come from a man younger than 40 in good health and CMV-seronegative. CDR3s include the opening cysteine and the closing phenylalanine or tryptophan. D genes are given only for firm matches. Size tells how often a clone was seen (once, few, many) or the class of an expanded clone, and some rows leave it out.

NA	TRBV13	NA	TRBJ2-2	TGTGCCAGCAGCTTAGGGTTGTCACACGGGGAGCTGTTTTTT	CASSLGLSHGELFF
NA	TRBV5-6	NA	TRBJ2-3	TGTGCCAGCAGCTTCTACACAGATACGCAGTATTTT	CASSFYTDTQYF
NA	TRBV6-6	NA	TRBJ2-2	TGTGCCTCCCGACAGGGAGGAACCGGGGAGCTGTTTTTT	CASRQGGTGELFF
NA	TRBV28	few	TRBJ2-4	TGTGCCAGCAGTTTAATTCCACAGGGTAAAAACATTCAGTACTTC	CASSLIPQGKNIQYF
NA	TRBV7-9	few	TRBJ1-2	TGTGCCAGCACCGACCCAGGGTTCAATGGCTACACCTTC	CASTDPGFNGYTF
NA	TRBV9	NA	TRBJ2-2	TGTGCCAGCAGCGTAGCCGGGCGGGTCACCGGGGAGCTGTTTTTT	CASSVAGRVTGELFF
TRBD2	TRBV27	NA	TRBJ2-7	TGTGCCAGCAGTCCCAGTAGCGGGGGACTTTCCTACGAGCAGTACTTC	CASSPSSGGLSYEQYF
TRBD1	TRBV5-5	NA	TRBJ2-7	TGTGCCAGCAGCTTTCAAGACAGGGGCTACGAGCAGTACTTC	CASSFQDRGYEQYF
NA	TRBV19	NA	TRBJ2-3	TGTGCCAGTAGTATCCGAGAGAGCACAGATACGCAGTATTTT	CASSIRESTDTQYF
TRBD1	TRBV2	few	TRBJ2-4	TGTGCCAGCAGTGTCGGACAGGGCGGCGCCAAAAACATTCAGTACTTC	CASSVGQGGAKNIQYF
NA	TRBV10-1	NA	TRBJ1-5	TGCGCCAGCCCGGATCAGCCCCAGCATTTT	CASPDQPQHF
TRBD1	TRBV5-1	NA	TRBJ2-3	TGCGCCAGCAGCATGGGACAGGGGGTCACAGATACGCAGTATTTT	CASSMGQGVTDTQYF
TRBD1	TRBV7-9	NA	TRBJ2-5	TGTGCCAGCAGCTTAAAATTCAGGACAGGGGAAGAGACCCAGTACTTC	CASSLKFRTGEETQYF
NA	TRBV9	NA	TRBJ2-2	TGTGCCAGCGGAACAGGGTCGAACACCGGGGAGCTGTTTTTT	CASGTGSNTGELFF
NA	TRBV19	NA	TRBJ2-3	TGTGCCAGTAGTCCCCAAAACACAGATACGCAGTATTTT	CASSPQNTDTQYF
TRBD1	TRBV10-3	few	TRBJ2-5	TGTGCCATCAGCCGGAGGACAGGGTTAGGAGAGACCCAGTACTTC	CAISRRTGLGETQYF
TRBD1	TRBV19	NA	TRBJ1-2	TGTGCCAGTAGCTTTATTCCGGGACAGAAAAACTATGGCTACACCTTC	CASSFIPGQKNYGYTF
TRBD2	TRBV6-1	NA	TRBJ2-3	TGTGCCACCCCCGGACTAGTCGGTAGGGCAGATACGCAGTATTTT	CATPGLVGRADTQYF
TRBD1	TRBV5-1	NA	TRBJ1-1	TGCGCCAGCAGCCCACAACAGGGGAGGAACACTGAAGCTTTCTTT	CASSPQQGRNTEAFF
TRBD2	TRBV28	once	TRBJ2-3	TGTGCCAGCAGTCCCTTCGGGACTAGCGGGGGCCTGAGCACAGATACGCAGTATTTT	CASSPFGTSGGLSTDTQYF
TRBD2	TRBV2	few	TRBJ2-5	TGTGCCAGCAGTGAAGCATTCCCGGGGGGGCTTCAAGAGACCCAGTACTTC	CASSEAFPGGLQETQYF
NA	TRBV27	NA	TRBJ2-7	TGTGCCAGCAGTTTAACCGCCTACTCCTACGAGCAGTACTTC	CASSLTAYSYEQYF
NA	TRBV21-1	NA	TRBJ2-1	TGTGCCAGCAGCAAAGACGAACCGAAGAGCTCCTACAATGAGCAGTTCTTC	CASSKDEPKSSYNEQFF
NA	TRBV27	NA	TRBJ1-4	TGTGCCAGCAGTCCCACCCGCAGGTGGAATAATGAAAAACTGTTTTTT	CASSPTRRWNNEKLFF
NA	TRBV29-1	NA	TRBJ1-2	TGCAGCGTTGAACTGCGATATGGCTACACCTTC	CSVELRYGYTF
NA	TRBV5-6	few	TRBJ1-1	TGTGCCAGCAGCTTGCCCAGCGGGGGACGGGCTTTCTTT	CASSLPSGGRAFF
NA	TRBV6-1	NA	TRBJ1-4	TGTGCCAGCAGTGATCTGTCCTTTAATGAAAAACTGTTTTTT	CASSDLSFNEKLFF
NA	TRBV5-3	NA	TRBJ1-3	TGTGCCAGAAGCCAACCCCACAGGGAAGTTAGCACCATATATTTT	CARSQPHREVSTIYF
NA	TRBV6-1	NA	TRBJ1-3	TGTGCCAGCAGTGTGGACAGCTCAATTCGCTCTGGAAACACCATATATTTT	CASSVDSSIRSGNTIYF
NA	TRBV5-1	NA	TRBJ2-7	TGCGCCAGCAGCCCTCAGGGGAAGGACGAGCAGTACTTC	CASSPQGKDEQYF
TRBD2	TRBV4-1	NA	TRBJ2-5	TGCGCCAGCAGCCATCTAGCGGGGGGCCAAGAGACCCAGTACTTC	CASSHLAGGQETQYF
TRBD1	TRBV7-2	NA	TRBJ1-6	TGTGCCAGCAGCTTAGCGGGGACAGGCGGTTCACCCCTCCACTTT	CASSLAGTGGSPLHF
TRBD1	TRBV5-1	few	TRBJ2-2	TGCGCCAGCAGTCTACAGGGGTCCACCGGGGAGCTGTTTTTT	CASSLQGSTGELFF
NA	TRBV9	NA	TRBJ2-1	TGTGCCAGCAGCGTAGCTCTGGTGGGGCAGGGAACCTACAATGAGCAGTTCTTC	CASSVALVGQGTYNEQFF
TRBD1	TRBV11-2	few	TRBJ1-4	TGTGCCAGCAGCCCCACAGGGGTAACTAATGAAAAACTGTTTTTT	CASSPTGVTNEKLFF
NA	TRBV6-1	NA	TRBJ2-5	TGTGCCAGCAGACTCCAAGAGACCCAGTACTTC	CASRLQETQYF
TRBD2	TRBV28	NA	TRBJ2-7	TGTGCCAGCAGTTTAAGCGGGGGGGGAGGCTACGAGCAGTACTTC	CASSLSGGGGYEQYF
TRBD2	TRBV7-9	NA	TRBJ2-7	TGTGCCAGCAGCTTAGGGCGGGGGGGCCGGGACGAGCAGTACTTC	CASSLGRGGRDEQYF
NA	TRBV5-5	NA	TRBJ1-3	TGTGCCAGCAGCTTGGTAGGGGAAGGAAACACCATATATTTT	CASSLVGEGNTIYF
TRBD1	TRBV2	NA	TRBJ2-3	TGTGCCAGCAGTGGGGACAGTCTTACGGATACGCAGTATTTT	CASSGDSLTDTQYF
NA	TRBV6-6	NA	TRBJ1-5	TGTGCCAGCAGTGGGAGAAGGGATTGGCCCCAGCATTTT	CASSGRRDWPQHF
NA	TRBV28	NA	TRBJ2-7	TGTGCCAGCAGTTCCCGGGACTCGATGGGGGAGCAGTACTTC	CASSSRDSMGEQYF
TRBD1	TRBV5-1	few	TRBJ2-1	TGCGCCAGCAGCTTGGCCGGAGGACAGGGGAGCAATGAGCAGTTCTTC	CASSLAGGQGSNEQFF
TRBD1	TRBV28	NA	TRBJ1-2	TGTGCCAGCAGTCGCGGACAGGGATTAAGTGGCTACACCTTC	CASSRGQGLSGYTF
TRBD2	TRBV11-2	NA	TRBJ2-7	TGTGCCAGCAGCTTAGGACTAGCGGGGGTTTACGAGCAGTACTTC	CASSLGLAGVYEQYF
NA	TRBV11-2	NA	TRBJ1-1	TGTGCCAGCAGCTTAGATCAGCGGGGGAACACTGAAGCTTTCTTT	CASSLDQRGNTEAFF
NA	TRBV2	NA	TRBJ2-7	TGTGCCAGCAGTGAAGGTGGAGGCCGGTCCTACGAGCAGTACTTC	CASSEGGGRSYEQYF
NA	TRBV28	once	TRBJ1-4	TGTGCCAGCAGGGCTTGGACTCTTGGGAATGAAAAACTGTTTTTT	CASRAWTLGNEKLFF
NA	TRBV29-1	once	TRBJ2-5	TGCAGCGTCGGTAGACTAGTAAAAGAGACCCAGTACTTC	CSVGRLVKETQYF
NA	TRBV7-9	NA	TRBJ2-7	TGTGCCAGCGGAGGCATCTACGAGCAGTACTTC	CASGGIYEQYF
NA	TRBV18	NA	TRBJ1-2	TGTGCCAGCTCACCACTCGGCAGGGAGGACTATGGCTACACCTTC	CASSPLGREDYGYTF
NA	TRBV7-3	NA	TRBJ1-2	TGTGCCAGCAGCCCCCGGGGGATCGATGGCTACACCTTC	CASSPRGIDGYTF
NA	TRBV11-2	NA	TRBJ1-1	TGTGCCAGCAGGCTATCTACGGGTTTGACGAACACTGAAGCTTTCTTT	CASRLSTGLTNTEAFF
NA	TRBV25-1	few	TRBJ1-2	TGTGCCAGCAGTGAAATGGGGGCAGCTGGGGACTATGGCTACACCTTC	CASSEMGAAGDYGYTF
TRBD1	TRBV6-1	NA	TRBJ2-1	TGTGCCAGCATGCGGGACAGGGGATACAATGAGCAGTTCTTC	CASMRDRGYNEQFF
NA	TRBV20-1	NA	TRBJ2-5	TGCCGCGGGGGCAGCTTGAGAACCCAGTACTTC	CRGGSLRTQYF
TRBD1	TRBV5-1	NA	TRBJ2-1	TGCGCCAGCAGCCCGGGACAGGGGGGACGCAATGAGCAGTTCTTC	CASSPGQGGRNEQFF
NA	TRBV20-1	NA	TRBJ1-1	TGCAGTGCAAGGGGGTTTACTGAAGCTTTCTTT	CSARGFTEAFF
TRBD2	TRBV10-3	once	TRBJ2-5	TGTGCCATTTCCCGGGGGGAACAAGAGACCCAGTACTTC	CAISRGEQETQYF